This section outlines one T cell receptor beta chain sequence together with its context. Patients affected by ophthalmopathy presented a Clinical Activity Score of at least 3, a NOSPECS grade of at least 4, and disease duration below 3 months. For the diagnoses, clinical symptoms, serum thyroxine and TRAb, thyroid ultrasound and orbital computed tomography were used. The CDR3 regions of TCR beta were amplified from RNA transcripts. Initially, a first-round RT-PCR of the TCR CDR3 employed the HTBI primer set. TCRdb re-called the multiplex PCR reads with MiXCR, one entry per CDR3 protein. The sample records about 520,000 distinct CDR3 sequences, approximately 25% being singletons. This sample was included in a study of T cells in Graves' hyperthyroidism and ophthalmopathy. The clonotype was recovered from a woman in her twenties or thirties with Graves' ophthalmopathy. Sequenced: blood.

CDR3 bases: TGCAGCGTTGAAGGGACTAGCGGAGTATCCTACGAGCAGTACTTC. Amino acids: CSVEGTSGVSYEQYF. The genes are TRBV29-1 and TRBJ2-7; TRBD2 matches 10 bases. There are 15 residues in the CDR3. V lost 1 base, J lost 1 base, and 4 bases stayed unmatched. Germline V lookup: CDR1 SQVTM, CDR2 ANQGSEA.